This TCR beta chain was sequenced for a study of shared clonotypes between healthy human individuals. Generated by immunoSEQ multiplex PCR, the TCRdb table keeps only in-frame clones and is missing some. The repertoire holds around 1,900,000 clones, roughly 95% seen once, with approximately 1.6% in the top ten. Terminally differentiated effector memory CD45RA+ cells were left out of the naive CD8 fraction, which was CD45RO-negative and positively selected for CCR7. J gave up 6 bases and V 8 bases, and 13 bases lay outside the gene matches. Per the germline V gene, CDR1 is SGHAT and CDR2 is FQNNGV. The CDR3 is 15 amino acids.

Sample: naive CD8+ T cells from PBMCs. This chain joins TRBV11-2 and TRBJ2-7; 10 bases line up with TRBD1. The TCR was taken from a man aged 18 to 30 in good health. Some clones in this sample may be carry-over from other donors' samples. The CDR3 loop reads CASGTRDRGTGEQYF. CDR3 nucleotides: TGTGCCAGCGGCACGAGGGACAGGGGTACGGGCGAGCAGTACTTC.